One sample yielded the 18 T cell receptor beta chains listed below, sequenced in a study of CXCR3-negative and CXCR3-positive naive CD8 T cells. The study, taken as a whole, reports: TRB CDR3 hydrophobicity was greater in CXCR3-positive naive cells than in CXCR3-negative naive cells.

Preparation of TRB cDNA libraries relied on 5' RACE carrying UMI labels. TCRdb re-called the 5' RACE reads and shows each CDR3 protein once, DNA omitted. The sample includes fewer than 140,000 distinct CDR3 sequences. These receptors have no known antigen. The sequencing input was naive CXCR3+ CD8+ T cells from blood. Subset given: CD45RO-CCR7+CD27+CD95- naive CD8+ T cells expressing CXCR3 (TNR3+). The receptors were gathered from a human donor in good health. Some clones in this sample may be carry-over from other donors' samples.

The chain carries TRBV12-3 or TRBV12-4 and TRBJ1-1. The CDR3 contains 13 residues. This CDR3 is CASSPVENTEAFF.

The rearrangement links TRBV7-9 to TRBJ1-1; TCRdb's assignment of TRBD1 cannot be checked, as there is no DNA. Germline V gene data show CDR1 as SEHNR and CDR2 as FQNEAQ (reference sequence). CDR3 length: 13 residues. The CDR3 spells CASSYPGQSEAFF.

The chain combines TRBV20-1 with TRBJ1-1. Germline V gene lookup returns CDR1 DFQATT and CDR2 SNEGSKA (reference sequence). The CDR3 has 16 amino acids. The CDR3 here is CSAREDGREMNTEAFF.

The CDR3 is CASNTGDTDTQYF. The chain employs TRBV6-6 and TRBJ2-3; there is no DNA to check the TCRdb D call of TRBD1. The CDR3 loop spans 13 amino acids. The germline CDR1 and CDR2 sequences are MNHNY and SVGAGI (reference sequence).

CDR3 amino acids: CASSYSGPAYTGGELFF. V and J are TRBV6-2 or TRBV6-3 and TRBJ2-2; TCRdb gives TRBD1 as the D gene, but with no DNA this cannot be confirmed. Germline V CDR1 and CDR2: MNHEY, SVGEGT. The CDR3 contains 17 residues.

The V and J genes are TRBV20-1 and TRBJ1-2. The germline V gene has CDR1 DFQATT and CDR2 SNEGSKA (reference sequence). CDR3 length: 13 residues. CDR3 sequence reads: CSARDRREGGYTF.

The chain couples TRBV3-1 to TRBJ2-1; TCRdb's assignment of TRBD1 cannot be checked, as there is no DNA. CDR3 length equals 19 residues. CDR1 is LGHDT and CDR2 is YNNKEL in the germline V gene (reference sequence). The CDR3 reads CASSQVAPGQGSSYNEQFF.

The chain carries TRBV6-5 and TRBJ2-3; TCRdb outputs TRBD1, but without DNA this stays unchecked. Germline assignment: CDR1 MNHEY and CDR2 SVGAGI. The CDR3 extends over 15 amino acids. The CDR3 sequence is CASSYGGISTDTQYF.

The V gene is TRBV7-9, the J gene TRBJ1-6; TCRdb gives TRBD1 as the D gene, but with no DNA this cannot be confirmed. Germline V gene sequence: CDR1 SEHNR, CDR2 FQNEAQ (reference sequence). This CDR3 is 18 amino acids long. The CDR3 is CASSLDGTGDLNNSPLHF.

The chain employs TRBV7-6 and TRBJ1-1; there is no DNA to check the TCRdb D call of TRBD1. This CDR3 comprises 15 residues. Germline CDR1 is SGHVS and CDR2 is FNYEAQ. CDR3 amino acids: CASSLLSGVDTEAFF.

The chain joins TRBV6-1 to TRBJ2-4; TCRdb's assignment of TRBD2 cannot be checked, as there is no DNA. The CDR3 runs 18 residues. The germline V gene encodes CDR1 MNHNS and CDR2 SASEGT. The CDR3 sequence is CASSDGLAVILAKNIQYF.

This sequence joins TRBV12-3 or TRBV12-4 and TRBJ2-5; lacking DNA, the TRBD1 call made by TCRdb goes unchecked. The CDR3 is 17 residues long. CDR3 protein: CASSPGSLDRAKETQYF.

The chain recombines TRBV27 with TRBJ2-5; the D call from TCRdb, TRBD1, cannot be confirmed without DNA. The V gene's germline CDR1 is MNHEY and CDR2 SMNVEV (reference sequence). The CDR3 contains 17 residues. The CDR3 loop is CASSFLRPSGGVETQYF.

The chain employs TRBV5-1 and TRBJ2-3; TCRdb's D call of TRBD1 is untestable without DNA. Germline lookup yields CDR1 SGHRS and CDR2 YFSETQ. This CDR3 comprises 14 residues. Here the CDR3 reads CASSLRTPTDTQYF.

The chain employs TRBV12-3 or TRBV12-4 and TRBJ2-7; the D call from TCRdb, TRBD1, cannot be confirmed without DNA. CDR3 length: 13 amino acids. CDR3 amino acids: CASSLTGNYEQYF.

The chain links TRBV20-1 to TRBJ2-4; there is no DNA to check the TCRdb D call of TRBD2. The germline CDR1 and CDR2 sequences are DFQATT and SNEGSKA (reference sequence). This CDR3 spans 17 amino acids. The CDR3 region is CSARASREDLAKNIQYF.

CDR3 sequence reads: CASSLLGPAYDGGEQYF. This rearrangement joins TRBV5-1 to TRBJ2-7; TCRdb's D gene call, TRBD1, goes unchecked for lack of DNA. The germline CDR1 and CDR2 sequences are SGHRS and YFSETQ. CDR3 length: 17 amino acids. The entire variable domain, with the rest obtained from reference TRBV5-1 and TRBJ2-7, is as follows: KAGVTQTPRYLIKTRGQQVTLSCSPISGHRSVSWYQQTPGQGLQFLFEYFSETQRNKGNFPGRFSGRQFSNSRSEMNVSTLELGDSALYLCASSLLGPAYDGGEQYFGPGTRLTVT.

This sequence joins TRBV7-9 and TRBJ2-1; TCRdb designates TRBD2, a call that cannot be tested without DNA. This CDR3 has 12 residues. Germline assignment: CDR1 SEHNR and CDR2 FQNEAQ (reference sequence). The CDR3 reads CASGTSVNEQFF.